This paragraph covers one TCR beta chain sequence. Its target is not known. The data stem from a study of cytomegalovirus exposure and HLA in healthy donors. CDR1 is MDHEN, CDR2 SYDVKM, per germline. V was clipped by 2 bases and J by 6 bases, with 14 bases between them. CDR3 length: 15 amino acids. Donors showed nominal health when sampled, although they likely had unrecorded immune exposures. General study findings and limits: The listing of 150 to 200 TCR beta chains classed them as cytomegalovirus-associated. Under in vitro conditions, a few CMV-associated chains were confirmed as specific for CMV antigens. The authors excluded some V segments, including TRBV6-2 and TRBV6-3, as indistinguishable.

PCR amplification relied on 60 Vbeta primers (plus 13 Jbeta primers). Assay: immunoSEQ multiplex PCR; the TCRdb copy retains only in-frame clones and omits some. Among approximately 140,000 clones listed, about 78% were seen once. This clonotype was obtained from a man aged 35 to 55 in good health and CMV-seropositive. The V call is TRBV28, the J call TRBJ1-5; no definite D call. Sequences were obtained from PBMCs. The CDR3: CASSLREAVFQPQHF. CDR3 bases: TGTGCCAGCAGTTTAAGGGAGGCTGTTTTTCAGCCCCAGCATTTT. Full variable domain (missing parts from reference TRBV28 and TRBJ1-5): DVKVTQSSRYLVKRTGEKVFLECVQDMDHENMFWYRQDPGLGLRLIYFSYDVKMKEKGDIPEGYSVSREKKERFSLILESASTNQTSMYLCASSLREAVFQPQHFGDGTRLSIL.